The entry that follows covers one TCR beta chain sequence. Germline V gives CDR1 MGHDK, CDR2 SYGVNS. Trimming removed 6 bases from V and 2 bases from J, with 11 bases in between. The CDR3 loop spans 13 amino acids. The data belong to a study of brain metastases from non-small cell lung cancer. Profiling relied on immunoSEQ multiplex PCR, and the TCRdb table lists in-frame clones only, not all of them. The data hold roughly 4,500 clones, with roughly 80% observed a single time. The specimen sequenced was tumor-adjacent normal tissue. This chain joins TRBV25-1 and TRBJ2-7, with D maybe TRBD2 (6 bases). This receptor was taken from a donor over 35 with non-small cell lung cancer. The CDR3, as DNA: TGTGCCAGCAGGGACGGAGGGGCCTACGAGCAGTACTTC. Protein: CASRDGGAYEQYF.